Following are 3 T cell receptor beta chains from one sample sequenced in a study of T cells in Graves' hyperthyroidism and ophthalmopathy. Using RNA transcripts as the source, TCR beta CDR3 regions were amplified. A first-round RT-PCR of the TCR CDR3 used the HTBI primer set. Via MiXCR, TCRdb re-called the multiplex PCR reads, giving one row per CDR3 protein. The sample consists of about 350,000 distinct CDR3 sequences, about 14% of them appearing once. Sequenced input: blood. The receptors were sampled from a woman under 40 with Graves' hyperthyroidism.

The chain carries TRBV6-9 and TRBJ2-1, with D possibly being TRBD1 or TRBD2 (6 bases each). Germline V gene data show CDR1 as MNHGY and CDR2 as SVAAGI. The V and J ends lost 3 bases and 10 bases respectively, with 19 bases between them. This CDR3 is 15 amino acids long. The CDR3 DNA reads TGTGCCAGCAGTTACGGTGCGGGGACACGGGACGAGCAGTTCTTC. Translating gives CASSYGAGTRDEQFF.

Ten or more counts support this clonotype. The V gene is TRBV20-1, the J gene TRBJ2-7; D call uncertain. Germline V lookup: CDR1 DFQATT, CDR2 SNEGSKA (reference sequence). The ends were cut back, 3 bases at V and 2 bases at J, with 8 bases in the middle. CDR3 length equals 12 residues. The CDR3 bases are TGCAGTGCTAGTTTAGTTACCTACGAGCAGTACTTC. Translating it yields CSASLVTYEQYF.

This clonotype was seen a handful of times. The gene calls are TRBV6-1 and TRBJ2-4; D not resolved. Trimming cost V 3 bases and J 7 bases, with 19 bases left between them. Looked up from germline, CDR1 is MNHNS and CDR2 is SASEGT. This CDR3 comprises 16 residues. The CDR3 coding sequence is TGTGCCAGCAGTGAGCAGCCTCTAGGCTGGGCGAACATTCAGTACTTC. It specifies CASSEQPLGWANIQYF.